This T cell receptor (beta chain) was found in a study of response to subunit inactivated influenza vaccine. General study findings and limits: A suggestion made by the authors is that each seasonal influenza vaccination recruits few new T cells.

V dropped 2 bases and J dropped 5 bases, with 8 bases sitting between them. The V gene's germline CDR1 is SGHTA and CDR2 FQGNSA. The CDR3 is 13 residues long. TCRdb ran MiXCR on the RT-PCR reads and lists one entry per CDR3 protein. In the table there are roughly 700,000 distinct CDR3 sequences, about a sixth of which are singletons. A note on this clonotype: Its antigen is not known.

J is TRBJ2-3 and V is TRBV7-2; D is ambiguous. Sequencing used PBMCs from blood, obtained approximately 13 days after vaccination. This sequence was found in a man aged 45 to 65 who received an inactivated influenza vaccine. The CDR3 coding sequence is TGTGCCAGCAGCTTAACCAACCAAGATACGCAGTATTTT. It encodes CASSLTNQDTQYF.